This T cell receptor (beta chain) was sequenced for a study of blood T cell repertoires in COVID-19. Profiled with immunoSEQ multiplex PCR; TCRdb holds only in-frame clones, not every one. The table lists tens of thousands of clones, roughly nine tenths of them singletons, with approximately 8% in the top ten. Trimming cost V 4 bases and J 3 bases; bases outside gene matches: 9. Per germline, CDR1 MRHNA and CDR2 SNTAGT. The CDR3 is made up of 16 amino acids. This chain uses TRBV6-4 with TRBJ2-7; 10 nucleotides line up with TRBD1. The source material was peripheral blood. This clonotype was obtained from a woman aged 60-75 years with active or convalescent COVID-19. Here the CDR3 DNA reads TGTGCCAGCAGTGTCTGCGAACGGGACAGGGGCTACGAGCAGTACTTC. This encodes CASSVCERDRGYEQYF.